These 8 T cell receptor beta chains were all obtained from the same sample, sequenced in a study of T-cell reconstitution after alpha-beta-depleted transplantation in children. Unique molecular identifiers were incorporated during preparation of the TCRbeta library. TCRdb ran MiXCR on the PCR reads and lists one entry per CDR3 protein. The data show around 500,000 distinct CDR3 sequences, 20% to 25% seen once. The input for sequencing was PBMCs, mostly from graft donor cells, taken 360 days after TCRalphabeta/CD19-depleted stem cell transplant. These receptor sequences come from a boy under three years old who had a stem cell transplant for acute myeloid leukemia, so the T cells may come from the graft donor.

This clonotype was counted between two and nine times. The V and J genes are TRBV6-4 and TRBJ2-3; D not certain. The CDR3 totals 13 residues. Between the trimmed V and J ends, which lost 2 bases and 5 bases, there was a span of 8 bases. In germline, CDR1 is MRHNA, CDR2 SNTAGT. In DNA, the CDR3 is TGTGCCAGCAGTGACCGCGTGGGAGATACGCAGTATTTT. It translates to CASSDRVGDTQYF.

This clonotype was seen many times. The chain recombines TRBV11-2 with TRBJ2-2; 10 nucleotides line up with TRBD1. Losses at the gene ends were 5 bases for V and 6 bases for J; bases not matched to a gene: 6. The germline V gene encodes CDR1 SGHAT and CDR2 FQNNGV. The CDR3 runs to 15 residues. The CDR3 DNA is TGTGCCAGCAGCGTCCCGGGACAGGGGTCCGGGGAGCTGTTTTTT. Translated: CASSVPGQGSGELFF.

The chain recombines TRBV28 with TRBJ1-3; maybe TRBD1 (6 bases). Looked up from germline, CDR1 is MDHEN and CDR2 is SYDVKM. Trimming took off 7 bases at V and 4 bases at J, with 14 bases between the two ends. CDR3 length: 14 amino acids. This CDR3 reads CASTTGWGGNTIYF. The CDR3, as DNA: TGTGCCAGCACGACAGGCTGGGGGGGAAACACCATATATTTT.

This clonotype was counted ten times or more. The chain couples TRBV7-8 to TRBJ2-1, with 7 nucleotides matching TRBD2. This CDR3 is built from 14 residues. Unmatched junction bases numbered 10, after V lost 4 bases and J lost 10 bases. CDR1 and CDR2 (germline): SGHVS, FQNEAQ. The CDR3, as DNA: TGTGCCAGCAGCTCCCTAACTAGCGTGGGCGAGCAGTTCTTC. Protein sequence: CASSSLTSVGEQFF.

V is TRBV6-5 and J is TRBJ2-1, with a possible D match to TRBD1 (6 bases). Looked up from germline, CDR1 is MNHEY and CDR2 is SVGAGI. The CDR3 is made up of 18 amino acids. Trimming shortened V by 1 base and J by 1 base, and 17 bases separated the two germline ends. DNA of the CDR3: TGTGCCAGCAGTTACTTCCCCAGGGGCGTGGGATCCTACAATGAGCAGTTCTTC. Amino acid sequence: CASSYFPRGVGSYNEQFF.

This clonotype has a handful of counts. This chain joins TRBV11-3 and TRBJ1-5; TRBD1 might be the D (6 bases). The V gene's germline CDR1 is SGHNT and CDR2 YENEEA. CDR3 size: 17 residues. Trimming pared 5 bases from V and 5 bases from J, leaving 22 bases between. CDR3 protein: CASSIRPPGDWDQPQHF. CDR3 bases: TGTGCCAGCAGCATACGGCCCCCAGGGGACTGGGATCAGCCCCAGCATTTT.

This clonotype occurred many times. One end of the junction varies from germline; a read error may be responsible. The chain links TRBV5-1 to TRBJ1-1, with a tentative D call TRBD1 (5 bases). The germline gives CDR1 SGHRS, CDR2 YFSETQ. The CDR3 runs 14 residues. The DNA for the CDR3 is TGCTCCAGCAGACAATTCGACAGGAACACTGAAGCTTTCTTT. Its translation: CSSRQFDRNTEAFF. Full variable domain (rest looked up from reference TRBV5-1 and TRBJ1-1): KAGVTQTPRYLIKTRGQQVTLSCSPISGHRSVSWYQQTPGQGLQFLFEYFSETQRNKGNFPGRFSGRQFSNSRSEMNVSTLELGDSALYLCSSRQFDRNTEAFFGQGTRLTVV.

The chain carries TRBV6-2 or TRBV6-3 and TRBJ1-5, with D possibly matching TRBD1 (6 bases). CDR1 and CDR2 from the germline V gene are MNHEY and SVGEGT. Trimming left V 6 bases short and J 0 bases short, with 12 bases between. The CDR3 totals 15 residues. This CDR3 is CASSNRATSNQPQHF. The CDR3 nucleotides read TGTGCCAGCAGCAACAGGGCTACTAGCAATCAGCCCCAGCATTTT.